The clone carrying this T cell receptor beta chain is a singleton in its sample. The length of the CDR3 is 12 residues. The V end lost 2 bases, the J end lost 5 bases, and 9 bases lay between the germline ends. The germline gives CDR1 GTSNPN, CDR2 SVGIG (reference sequence). Method: immunoSEQ multiplex PCR; TCRdb's copy keeps in-frame clones and lacks some. The repertoire holds under 200,000 clones, with more than 85% as singletons. The data were obtained in a study of blood T cell repertoires in COVID-19. The chain joins TRBV30 to TRBJ2-5; tentatively, D is TRBD1 (6 bases). This receptor was identified in a young man with acute or convalescent COVID-19. Sample: peripheral blood. CDR3 sequence: CAWSTGFETQYF. CDR3 nucleotides: TGTGCCTGGAGTACAGGGTTTGAGACCCAGTACTTC.